The sequence of this TCR beta chain was determined in a study of T-cell reconstitution after alpha-beta-depleted transplantation in children. General study points: At around two months after transplant, the alpha-beta T cells were reportedly derived from several hundred expanded clones that came from non-depleted graft cells. Some patients owed their high day-60 TCRbeta diversity to surviving recipient T cells and thymic progenitors. By one year post-transplant, T-cell counts and diversity largely arose from T cells that were newly produced.

For TCRbeta, the library was prepared with unique molecular identifiers. TCRdb fed the PCR reads into MiXCR, producing one record per CDR3 protein. The sample holds around 15,000 distinct CDR3 sequences, about 8% seen once. This clonotype was seen at least ten times. Its cognate antigen is unknown. Germline trimming cut 1 base from V and 7 bases from J; bases unmatched to any gene: 16. The CDR3 runs to 17 residues. The V and J genes are TRBV12-3 or TRBV12-4 and TRBJ2-7; 7 bases line up with TRBD1. The sequences come from PBMCs, mostly from graft donor cells, collected 60 days after TCRalphabeta/CD19-depleted stem cell transplant. This receptor was taken from a boy in the first two years of life who had a stem cell transplant for Wiskott-Aldrich syndrome, so the T cells may come from the graft donor. CDR3 DNA: TGTGCCAGCAGTTTAGGGGTGACAGGGTGGAGCAGGGGGGAGCAGTACTTC. Amino acid sequence: CASSLGVTGWSRGEQYF.